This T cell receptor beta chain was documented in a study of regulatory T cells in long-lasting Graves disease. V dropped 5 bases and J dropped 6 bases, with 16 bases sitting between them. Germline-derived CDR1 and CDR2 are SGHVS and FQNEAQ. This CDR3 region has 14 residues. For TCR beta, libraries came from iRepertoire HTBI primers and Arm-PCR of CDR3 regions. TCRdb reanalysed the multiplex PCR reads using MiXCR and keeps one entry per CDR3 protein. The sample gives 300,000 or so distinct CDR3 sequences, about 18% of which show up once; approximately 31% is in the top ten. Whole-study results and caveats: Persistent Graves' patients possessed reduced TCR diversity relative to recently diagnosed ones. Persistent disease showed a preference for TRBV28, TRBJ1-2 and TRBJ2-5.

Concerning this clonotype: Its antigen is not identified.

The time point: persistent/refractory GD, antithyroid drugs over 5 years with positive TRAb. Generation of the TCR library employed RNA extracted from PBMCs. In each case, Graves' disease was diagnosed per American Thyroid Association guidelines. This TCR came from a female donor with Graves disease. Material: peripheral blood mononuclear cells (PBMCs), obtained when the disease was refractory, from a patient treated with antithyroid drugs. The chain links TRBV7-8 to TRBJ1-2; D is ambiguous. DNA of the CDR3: TGTGCCAGCAGCCCCCCGATCTTGGGCGATGGCTACACCTTC. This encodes CASSPPILGDGYTF.